This T cell receptor (beta chain) came from a study of CD8+ T cells in alopecia areata. Sample treatment: oral pan-JAK inhibitor, 5-10 mg twice daily. Sequencing relied on a cDNA template that was reverse transcribed from extracted RNA. The data were produced by immunoSEQ multiplex PCR, yet TCRdb's version contains in-frame clones alone and is incomplete. Of fewer than 250,000 clones listed, more than 30% are singletons. Points on this clone: Its cognate antigen is unknown.

Study-wide results and caveats: While patients received tofacitinib, many expanded lesional clones remained present in scalp and blood.

V dropped 5 bases and J dropped 11; count of bases not matched to a gene: 8. The CDR3 spans 12 residues. In germline, CDR1 is SGHRS, CDR2 YFSETQ. The receptor was derived from a human donor with alopecia areata. This chain uses TRBV5-1 with TRBJ2-3; 7 bases are a match to TRBD2. Sequenced here: CD4+ T cells sorted from blood, sampled at approximately week 34, from a patient treated with tofacitinib. This CDR3 is CASSTTSVEQYF. CDR3 DNA: TGCGCCAGCAGTACTACTAGCGTGGAGCAGTATTTT.